This entry lists 18 T cell receptor beta chains sequenced from one sample in a study of T cells in Graves' hyperthyroidism and ophthalmopathy. RNA transcripts yielded amplified TCR beta CDR3 regions. TCR CDR3 regions were first amplified by RT-PCR with HTBI primers. TCRdb ran MiXCR on the multiplex PCR reads and lists one entry per CDR3 protein. The sample holds approximately 700,000 distinct CDR3 sequences, about 45% seen once. Sequencing was carried out using peripheral blood or thyroid tissue (not recorded which). The receptor source for this set is an adult man with Graves' disease, either hyperthyroidism or ophthalmopathy (not recorded which).

Worth noting for this clonotype: A much larger clonotype is one base distant, so this may be a read error. J is TRBJ1-1 and V is TRBV9, with D maybe TRBD1 (5 bases). Trimming removed 7 bases from V and 6 bases from J, with 13 bases in between. CDR1 SGDLS and CDR2 YYNGEE come from the germline V gene. There are 12 residues in the CDR3. CDR3 in amino acids: CASGGQGSEAFF. In DNA, the CDR3 is TGTGCCAGCGGCGGCCAGGGATCTGAAGCTTTCTTT.

This clonotype occurred once. The rearrangement joins TRBV11-2 to TRBJ1-4, with 7 bases fitting TRBD1. CDR1 SGHAT and CDR2 FQNNGV come from the germline V gene. Trimming removed 9 bases from V and 5 bases from J; junction bases left unmatched: 15. The CDR3 length is 16 residues. The CDR3 loop is CASSILGDSRNEKLFF. CDR3 coding DNA: TGTGCCAGTAGTATTCTGGGGGACAGCAGAAATGAAAAACTGTTTTTT.

The V gene is TRBV6-6, the J gene TRBJ1-5; the match to TRBD1 covers 8 bases. This CDR3 is built from 14 residues. Germline V gives CDR1 MNHNY, CDR2 SVGAGI (reference sequence). J gave up 5 bases and V 5 bases, and 5 bases lay outside the gene matches. The CDR3 DNA sequence: TGTGCCAGCAGTGACCCGACAGGGGATCAGCCCCAGCATTTT. Amino acid sequence: CASSDPTGDQPQHF.

This clonotype was observed many times. J is TRBJ1-4 and V is TRBV29-1, with 7 bases that match TRBD1. Trimming cost V 1 base and J 6 bases; bases outside gene matches: 5. This CDR3 is built from 14 residues. Germline CDR1 and CDR2: SQVTM and ANQGSEA. The CDR3 sequence: CSVEGAGGHEKLFF. The CDR3 DNA reads as TGCAGCGTTGAAGGGGCAGGGGGGCATGAAAAACTGTTTTTT.

In its sample, this clonotype was seen many times. The genes are TRBV29-1 and TRBJ2-7, with 11 bases fitting TRBD1. CDR3 length: 12 amino acids. With V trimmed by 4 bases and J by 6 bases, 2 bases remained unmatched. Germline V gives CDR1 SQVTM, CDR2 ANQGSEA. CDR3 bases: TGCAGCGTTGGGGGACAGGGGGTCGAGCAGTACTTC. Translation: CSVGGQGVEQYF.

A remark on this clonotype: The junction differs from germline at one of its ends, possibly a read error. CDR3 protein: CAGRQDGGGSYEQYF. The CDR3 DNA sequence: TGTGCCGGCAGACAGGACGGGGGCGGGTCCTACGAGCAGTACTTC. The chain carries TRBV7-9 and TRBJ2-7, with D possibly being TRBD1 or TRBD2 (6 bases each). The V gene's germline CDR1 is SEHNR and CDR2 FQNEAQ (reference sequence). This CDR3 has 15 residues.

The rearrangement links TRBV29-1 to TRBJ1-5; 7 bases agree with TRBD1. CDR3 length equals 14 residues. In germline, CDR1 is SQVTM, CDR2 ANQGSEA. J lost 3 bases, V lost 5 bases, and 7 bases had no gene match. CDR3 DNA: TGCAGCGTTATTGCCGGGACAGACAATCAGCCCCAGCATTTT. Translation: CSVIAGTDNQPQHF.

This rearrangement joins TRBV15 to TRBJ2-3; D is ambiguous. Germline CDR1 LNHNV, CDR2 YYDKDF (reference sequence). The CDR3 runs 13 residues. Trimming removed 5 bases from V and 5 bases from J, with 11 bases in between. CDR3 sequence reads: CATSGSVRDTQYF. CDR3 nucleotides: TGTGCCACCAGCGGCTCAGTAAGAGATACGCAGTATTTT.

This clonotype was detected a few times. The chain couples TRBV24-1 to TRBJ2-3; possible D gene TRBD2, 6 bases. Germline V gene data show CDR1 as KGHDR and CDR2 as SFDVKD. CDR3 length equals 13 residues. The V gene lost 4 bases and the J gene lost 3 bases, with 7 bases spanning the gap. DNA for the CDR3: TGTGCCACCAGTGAACTAGCAACAGATACGCAGTATTTT. Translation gives CATSELATDTQYF.

V gene TRBV2 combines with J gene TRBJ1-2; a weak D match, TRBD1 (5 bases). This CDR3 contains 14 residues. Between the trimmed V and J ends, which lost 6 bases and 0 bases, there was a span of 11 bases. Germline V CDR1 and CDR2: SNHLY, FYNNEI. CDR3 in amino acids: CASRVQGPNYGYTF. CDR3 coding DNA: TGTGCCAGCAGGGTGCAGGGCCCTAACTATGGCTACACCTTC.

This clonotype was detected ten times or more. The V gene is TRBV5-1, the J gene TRBJ1-2; D is undetermined. This CDR3 region has 14 residues. Germline V CDR1 and CDR2: SGHRS, YFSETQ. V dropped 1 base and J dropped 6 bases, with 13 bases sitting between them. Here the CDR3 reads CASSLLTDPDGYTF. The DNA for the CDR3 is TGCGCCAGCAGCTTGCTTACGGATCCGGATGGCTACACCTTC.

V gene TRBV7-9 combines with J gene TRBJ2-7; 10 bases agree with TRBD2. Germline CDR1 and CDR2: SEHNR and FQNEAQ (reference sequence). The CDR3 consists of 14 residues. The J segment lost 3 bases and the V segment lost 6 bases, leaving 5 bases of the junction unmatched. CDR3 residues: CASSLAGDIYEQYF. CDR3 DNA sequence: TGTGCCAGCAGTCTAGCGGGAGATATCTACGAGCAGTACTTC. Full variable domain (missing parts from reference TRBV7-9 and TRBJ2-7): DTGVSQNPRHKITKRGQNVTFRCDPISEHNRLYWYRQTLGQGPEFLTYFQNEAQLEKSRLLSDRFSAERPKGSFSTLEIQRTEQGDSAMYLCASSLAGDIYEQYFGPGTRLTVT.

J is TRBJ1-2 and V is TRBV10-2; D gene unclear. Trimming pared 7 bases from V and 8 bases from J, leaving 11 bases between. CDR1 and CDR2 (germline): WSHSY, SAAADI. The CDR3 covers 11 residues. The DNA of the CDR3 is TGCGCCAGCACATCGGCCCAGGGCTACACCTTC. Its protein is CASTSAQGYTF.

The V gene is TRBV29-1, the J gene TRBJ2-3; 10 nucleotides line up with TRBD2. J was trimmed by 2 bases and V by 1 base; bases with no gene match: 3. CDR1 and CDR2 (germline): SQVTM, ANQGSEA. This CDR3 region has 15 residues. The CDR3 spells CSVEGTSGSTDTQYF. For the CDR3, the DNA is TGCAGCGTTGAAGGGACTAGCGGATCCACAGATACGCAGTATTTT.

This clonotype was counted many times. The chain joins TRBV29-1 to TRBJ2-5, with no clear D. This CDR3 spans 13 amino acids. Germline assignment: CDR1 SQVTM and CDR2 ANQGSEA. With 3 bases removed from V and 4 bases from J, the gap between germline ends came to 12 bases. The CDR3 reads CSVDVGFLETQYF. CDR3 DNA sequence: TGCAGCGTTGATGTAGGGTTCTTAGAGACCCAGTACTTC.

The chain joins TRBV15 to TRBJ1-5; 9 nucleotides line up with TRBD1. V shed 1 base and J 4 bases; nucleotides not matched to a gene: 5. Germline CDR1 and CDR2: LNHNV and YYDKDF (reference sequence). The CDR3 length is 16 residues. CDR3 sequence: CATSRGGTGPNQPQHF. The CDR3 nucleotides read TGTGCCACCAGCAGAGGGGGGACAGGGCCAAATCAGCCCCAGCATTTT.

The rearrangement uses TRBV20-1 and TRBJ2-6; a weak D match, TRBD1 (6 bases). Trimming took off 5 bases at V and 0 bases at J, with 11 bases between the two ends. Germline V lookup: CDR1 DFQATT, CDR2 SNEGSKA (reference sequence). CDR3 length: 15 amino acids. The CDR3 nucleotides are TGCAGTGCTGTAACAGGGACCTCTGGGGCCAACGTCCTGACTTTC. Protein product: CSAVTGTSGANVLTF.

Concerning this clonotype: The germline gene is not matched at one end of the junction; a read error may be the cause. The V and J genes are TRBV20-1 and TRBJ1-5; D is ambiguous. Germline V gives CDR1 DFQATT, CDR2 SNEGSKA (reference sequence). The CDR3 loop spans 15 amino acids. This CDR3 is CSTRDQGSGYQPQHF. The CDR3 DNA reads TGCAGTACTAGAGATCAAGGGTCAGGTTATCAGCCCCAGCATTTT.